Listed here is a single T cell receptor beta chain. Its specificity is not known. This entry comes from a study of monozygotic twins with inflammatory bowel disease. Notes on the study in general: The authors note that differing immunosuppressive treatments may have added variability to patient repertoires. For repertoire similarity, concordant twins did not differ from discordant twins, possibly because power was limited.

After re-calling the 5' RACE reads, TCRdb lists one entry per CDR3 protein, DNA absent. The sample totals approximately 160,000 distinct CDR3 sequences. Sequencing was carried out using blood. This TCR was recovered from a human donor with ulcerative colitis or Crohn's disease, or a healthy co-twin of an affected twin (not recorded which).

The CDR3 sequence is CASRPGQGAAYNEQFF. The rearrangement uses TRBV5-4 and TRBJ2-1; the D call of TRBD1 rests on TCRdb alone, since no DNA is present to check it. Germline-derived CDR1 and CDR2 are SGHNT and YYREEE (reference sequence). The CDR3 totals 16 residues.